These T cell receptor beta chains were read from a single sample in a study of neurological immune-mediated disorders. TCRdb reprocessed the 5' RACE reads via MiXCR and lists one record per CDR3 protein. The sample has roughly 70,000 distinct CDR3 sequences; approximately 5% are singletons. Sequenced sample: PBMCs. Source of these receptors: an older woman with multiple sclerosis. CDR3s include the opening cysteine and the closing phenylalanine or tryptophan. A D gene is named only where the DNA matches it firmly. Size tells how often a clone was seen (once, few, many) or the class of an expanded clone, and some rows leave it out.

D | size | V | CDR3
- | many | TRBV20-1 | CSARDFAGAVNTEAFF
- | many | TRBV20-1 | CSAEPASRPTYEQYF
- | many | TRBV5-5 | CASSTTDYSNQPQHF
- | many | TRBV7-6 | CASSWDGAYEQYF
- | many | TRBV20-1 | CSAPRGAGSYEQYF
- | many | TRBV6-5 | CASSYSGGWSGYTF
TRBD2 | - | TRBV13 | CASSLVSSGGTDTQYF
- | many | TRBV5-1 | CASSPSPGRNYNEQFF
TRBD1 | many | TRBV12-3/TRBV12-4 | CASSSTGGNPGANVLTF
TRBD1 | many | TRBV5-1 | CASSLLTGGNTGELFF
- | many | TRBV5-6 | CASRRTNTEAFF
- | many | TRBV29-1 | CSVGAQMNTGELFF
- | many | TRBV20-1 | CSARAPGGAGELFF
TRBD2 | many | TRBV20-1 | CSARNNRGLANEQYF
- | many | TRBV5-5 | CASSSPPRQDSGYTF
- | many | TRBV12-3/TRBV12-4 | CASSSYDSNQPQHF
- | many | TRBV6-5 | CASSYRGGTEAFF
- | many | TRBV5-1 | CASSLGDLPNTEAFF
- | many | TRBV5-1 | CASRWGGDEQFF
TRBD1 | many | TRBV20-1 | CSARHRGNEKLFF
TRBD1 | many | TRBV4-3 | CASSQEGTGRGLYF
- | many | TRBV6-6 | CATPRDAGSYGYTF
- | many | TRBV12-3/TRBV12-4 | CASSSSGVEQFF
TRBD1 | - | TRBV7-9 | CASSLADRADEQFF
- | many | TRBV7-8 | CASSLEGWQNNQPQHF
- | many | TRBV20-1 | CSAPPSGSTDTQYF
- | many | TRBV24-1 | CATSDTQTGYAGELFF
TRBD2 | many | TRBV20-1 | CSARDRLAGGSETQYF
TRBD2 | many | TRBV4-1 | CASSQAFVSGEAYEQYF
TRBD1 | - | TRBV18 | CASSPGDSSPLHF
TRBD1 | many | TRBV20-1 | CSARDPMQGVFYNSPLHF
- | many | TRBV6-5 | CASSYEGGRTQYF
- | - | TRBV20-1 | CSARWRENSYEQYF
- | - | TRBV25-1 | CASFASGQNTEAFF
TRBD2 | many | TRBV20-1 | CSAHPGGEETQYF
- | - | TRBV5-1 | CASSPSNEQFF
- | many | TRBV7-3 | CASRPQTGRGNTGELFF
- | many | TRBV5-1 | CASSSTVRTGELFF
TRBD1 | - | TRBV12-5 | CASGLKGATAEAFF
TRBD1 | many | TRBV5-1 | CASRKTGDYEQYF
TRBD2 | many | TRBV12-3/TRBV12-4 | CASSLVSGSYNEQFF
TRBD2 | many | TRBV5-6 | CASSPTAGEETQYF
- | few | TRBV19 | CASSGRKNTEAFF
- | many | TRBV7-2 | CASSWRDSEQYF
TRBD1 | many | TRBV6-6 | CASRDPGGGNQPQHF
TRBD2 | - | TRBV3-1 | CASSLGTRVYEQYF